Each of the 21 T cell receptor beta chains below was sequenced from the same sample in a study of shared T cell receptors in the human thymus (dated by TCRdb to about 2021). The library was obtained by the immunoSEQ multiplex PCR assay. TCRdb holds this immuneACCESS table with in-frame rearrangements only. Some clones are missing; in checked studies, unresolved V genes explain under half, and the rest has no known cause. The sample table records about 380,000 clones; 85% to 95% of these occur just once. The top ten constitute around 0.018% of the sample. Sequencing was performed on thymocytes. These receptors all stem from a human donor.

The V and J genes are TRBV19 and TRBJ1-5; 8 positions match TRBD1. The germline CDR1 and CDR2 sequences are LNHDA and SQIVND (reference sequence). Trimming cost V 2 bases and J 6 bases; bases outside gene matches: 9. CDR3 length: 16 residues. This chain's CDR3 is CASSIPDRVGSQPQHF. As DNA, the CDR3 is TGTGCCAGTAGTATACCGGACAGGGTCGGTAGTCAGCCCCAGCATTTT.

This sequence joins TRBV11-2 and TRBJ1-1, with TRBD1 matching 7 bases. Germline assignment: CDR1 SGHAT and CDR2 FQNNGV. V trimming: 5 bases; J trimming: 5 bases; junction bases outside the gene matches: 11. The CDR3 length is 15 residues. The CDR3 DNA is TGTGCCAGCAGCCGATACCCCAGGGGGGCGACTGAAGCTTTCTTT. Its translation is CASSRYPRGATEAFF.

This chain joins TRBV19 and TRBJ1-5, with D perhaps TRBD1 (5 bases). CDR3 length: 14 residues. Germline-derived CDR1 and CDR2 are LNHDA and SQIVND (reference sequence). Between the trimmed V and J ends, which lost 6 bases and 7 bases, there was a span of 16 bases. This chain's CDR3 is CASSPGTAEQPQHF. The CDR3 DNA reads as TGTGCCAGTAGCCCCGGGACGGCAGAACAGCCCCAGCATTTT.

This chain uses TRBV4-3 with TRBJ2-3; 7 bases fit TRBD2. Germline CDR1 is LGHNA and CDR2 is YSLEER. J was trimmed by 1 base and V by 1 base; bases with no gene match: 2. This CDR3 has 15 amino acids. CDR3 residues: CASSQASGGTDTQYF. CDR3 in DNA: TGCGCCAGCAGCCAAGCTAGCGGAGGCACAGATACGCAGTATTTT.

The chain links TRBV11-2 to TRBJ2-1, with 10 bases fitting TRBD2. Germline loops: CDR1 SGHAT, CDR2 FQNNGV. J gave up 8 bases and V 7 bases, and 23 bases lay outside the gene matches. CDR3 length equals 19 residues. The CDR3 protein is CASIPRTTPSGRENHEQFF. The DNA for the CDR3 is TGTGCCAGCATCCCGCGAACCACCCCTAGCGGGAGAGAGAATCATGAGCAGTTCTTC. Based on the CDR3 plus reference TRBV11-2 and TRBJ2-1, the full variable domain is EAGVAQSPRYKIIEKRQSVAFWCNPISGHATLYWYQQILGQGPKLLIQFQNNGVVDDSQLPKDRFSAERLKGVDSTLKIQPAKLEDSAVYLCASIPRTTPSGRENHEQFFGPGTRLTVL.

The gene calls are TRBV6-5 and TRBJ2-1; 10 nucleotides agree with TRBD1. Looked up from germline, CDR1 is MNHEY and CDR2 is SVGAGI. The junction had 8 bases not matched to a gene; V was cut back by 2 bases and J by 7 bases. The CDR3 runs 16 residues. The CDR3 here is CASSYTGQGNKNEQFF. The CDR3 coding sequence is TGTGCCAGCAGTTACACGGGACAGGGGAACAAGAATGAGCAGTTCTTC.

The chain links TRBV6-5 to TRBJ1-3; 7 bases line up with TRBD1. Germline trimming cut 2 bases from V and 2 bases from J; bases unmatched to any gene: 0. Germline CDR1 MNHEY, CDR2 SVGAGI. This CDR3 region has 14 residues. CDR3 residues: CASSYDRAGNTIYF. CDR3 DNA sequence: TGTGCCAGCAGTTACGACAGGGCTGGAAACACCATATATTTT.

The V and J genes are TRBV4-3 and TRBJ1-3, with D maybe TRBD1 (5 bases). This CDR3 has 19 residues. Trimming cost V 1 base and J 0 bases, with 19 bases left between them. Germline V gene lookup returns CDR1 LGHNA and CDR2 YSLEER. The CDR3 bases are TGCGCCAGCAGCCAAGTCCGGGACTTCACTCTACGCTCTGGAAACACCATATATTTT. This codes for CASSQVRDFTLRSGNTIYF.

CDR3 sequence (DNA): TGTGCCAGCAGTTTAAGGGACACCGGGACTAGCGGGGGCCCTCCCTACAATGAGCAGTTCTTC. As protein: CASSLRDTGTSGGPPYNEQFF. This sequence joins TRBV28 and TRBJ2-1; TRBD2 aligns across 14 bases. The V gene end was trimmed by 2 bases and the J gene end by 2 bases; junction bases not matched to a gene: 14. Germline V gives CDR1 MDHEN, CDR2 SYDVKM. The CDR3 covers 21 residues.

The chain is built from TRBV29-1 and TRBJ2-1, with 10 bases identical to TRBD2. Germline-derived CDR1 and CDR2 are SQVTM and ANQGSEA. With V trimmed by 8 bases and J by 7 bases, 11 bases remained unmatched. The CDR3 loop spans 14 amino acids. Here the CDR3 reads CSLGRQREGNEQFF. In nucleotides, the CDR3 is TGCAGCCTCGGCCGGCAGCGGGAGGGAAATGAGCAGTTCTTC.

This clone was found once. For the CDR3, the DNA is TGTGCTAGTGGTTTGGTACGCCCAGCGGGACCTTACAATGAGCAGTTCTTC. This sequence encodes CASGLVRPAGPYNEQFF. The V and J genes are TRBV12-5 and TRBJ2-1; the match to TRBD2 covers 7 bases. There are 17 residues in the CDR3. Germline values: CDR1 LGHNT, CDR2 FRNRAP. Trimming took 0 bases from V and 4 from J; bases not matched to a gene: 9.

The V call is TRBV20-1, the J call TRBJ2-5; D gene uncertain. The germline V gene has CDR1 DFQATT and CDR2 SNEGSKA (reference sequence). V lost 6 bases, J lost 5 bases, and 10 bases lay in between. The CDR3 consists of 11 residues. CDR3 sequence (DNA): TGCAGTGCCCCGATCGGGGAGACCCAGTACTTC. This encodes CSAPIGETQYF.

The V gene is TRBV5-1, the J gene TRBJ2-2; the match to TRBD1 covers 9 bases. This CDR3 region has 18 residues. The ends lost 4 bases at V and 3 bases at J; junction bases unmatched: 13. Germline V gene data show CDR1 as SGHRS and CDR2 as YFSETQ. CDR3 sequence: CASSPNSSGTGYTGELFF. The CDR3 DNA sequence: TGCGCCAGCAGCCCGAATTCCTCCGGGACAGGGTACACCGGGGAGCTGTTTTTT.

The chain is built from TRBV28 and TRBJ2-2, with 11 bases matching TRBD1. From germline, CDR1 is MDHEN and CDR2 SYDVKM. V lost 5 bases to trimming and J lost 4 bases; unmatched junction nucleotides: 9. CDR3 length: 17 amino acids. DNA of the CDR3: TGTGCCAGCAGTCTTCGGACAGGGGGCGATTGCACCGGGGAGCTGTTTTTT. Translated, it gives CASSLRTGGDCTGELFF.

The chain employs TRBV7-3 and TRBJ2-1; 10 bases match TRBD2. The CDR3 length is 15 residues. The ends lost 4 bases at V and 1 base at J; junction bases unmatched: 1. CDR1 is SGHTA and CDR2 is FQGTGA in the germline V gene. In DNA, the CDR3 is TGTGCCAGCAGCTCGACTAGCGGGTCCTACAATGAGCAGTTCTTC. Protein: CASSSTSGSYNEQFF.

V and J are TRBV7-9 and TRBJ2-7, with 9 bases aligning to TRBD2. The CDR3 is 14 residues long. V dropped 3 bases and J dropped 5; count of bases not matched to a gene: 5. Looked up from germline, CDR1 is SEHNR and CDR2 is FQNEAQ (reference sequence). The CDR3 DNA follows: TGTGCCAGCAGCTTTGCGGGAGGGTGGAACGAGCAGTACTTC. Translated: CASSFAGGWNEQYF.

For the CDR3, the DNA is TGTGCCAGCAGCTTCGCGGGACTAAAGTATGATGAGCAGTTCTTC. Translated: CASSFAGLKYDEQFF. The chain is built from TRBV7-9 and TRBJ2-1; 7 bases map to TRBD2. The CDR3 has 15 amino acids. Germline CDR1 SEHNR, CDR2 FQNEAQ (reference sequence). Germline trimming cut 3 bases from V and 8 bases from J; bases unmatched to any gene: 10.

The chain couples TRBV4-2 to TRBJ1-5; 9 bases line up with TRBD1. V shed 3 bases, J shed 2 bases, and the junction held 14 bases outside the gene matches. Germline assignment: CDR1 LGHNA and CDR2 YNFKEQ. CDR3 length: 19 residues. The CDR3 sequence is CASSQEGFWTGEGNQPQHF. As DNA, the CDR3 is TGTGCCAGCAGCCAGGAGGGGTTTTGGACAGGGGAGGGCAATCAGCCCCAGCATTTT.

This chain connects TRBV6-5 to TRBJ2-1; 10 positions match TRBD2. V trimming: 0 bases; J trimming: 8 bases; junction bases outside the gene matches: 7. Looked up from germline, CDR1 is MNHEY and CDR2 is SVGAGI. This CDR3 is built from 16 residues. CDR3 sequence: CASSYSKREGRDEQFF. CDR3 nucleotides: TGTGCCAGCAGTTACTCCAAGCGGGAGGGCCGTGATGAGCAGTTCTTC.

The V gene is TRBV5-1, the J gene TRBJ1-6; D call uncertain. This CDR3 spans 16 amino acids. The germline V gene encodes CDR1 SGHRS and CDR2 YFSETQ. The V gene lost 2 bases and the J gene lost 7 bases, with 16 bases spanning the gap. CDR3 in DNA: TGCGCCAGCAGCTTAGGACTGGGGTCCGGGAATTCACCCCTCCACTTT. It specifies CASSLGLGSGNSPLHF.

This chain links TRBV11-3 with TRBJ2-4, with D tentatively TRBD2 (6 bases). The CDR3 covers 17 residues. Trimming took 5 bases from V and 3 from J, leaving 20 bases between them. Germline CDR1 SGHNT, CDR2 YENEEA. CDR3 DNA: TGTGCCAGCAGCCTGAGACCGGGACTGGGAGGCAAAAACATTCAGTACTTC. Translated, it gives CASSLRPGLGGKNIQYF. Together with reference TRBV11-3 and TRBJ2-4, the CDR3 gives the full variable domain: EAGVVQSPRYKIIEKKQPVAFWCNPISGHNTLYWYLQNLGQGPELLIRYENEEAVDDSQLPKDRFSAERLKGVDSTLKIQPAELGDSAVYLCASSLRPGLGGKNIQYFGAGTRLSVL.